This entry features one T cell receptor beta chain sequence. The data were taken from a study of lymphopenia after photon versus proton radiotherapy. Some clones are missing from TCRdb's copy, which holds only in-frame ones; the method was immunoSEQ multiplex PCR. The sample contains around 160,000 clones, more than 85% of which appear only once. The sequence came from a man in his fifties or sixties with gastric cancer. The sample here was peripheral blood, taken from a patient treated with photon-based radiotherapy.

The CDR3 here is CASSGHSAEQFF. CDR3 nucleotide sequence: TGTGCCAGCAGTGGACATTCGGCTGAGCAGTTCTTC. V is TRBV6-5 and J is TRBJ2-1, with D tentatively TRBD1 (5 bases). V was clipped by 5 bases and J by 9 bases, with 11 bases between them. The CDR3 runs 12 residues. CDR1 MNHEY and CDR2 SVGAGI come from the germline V gene.